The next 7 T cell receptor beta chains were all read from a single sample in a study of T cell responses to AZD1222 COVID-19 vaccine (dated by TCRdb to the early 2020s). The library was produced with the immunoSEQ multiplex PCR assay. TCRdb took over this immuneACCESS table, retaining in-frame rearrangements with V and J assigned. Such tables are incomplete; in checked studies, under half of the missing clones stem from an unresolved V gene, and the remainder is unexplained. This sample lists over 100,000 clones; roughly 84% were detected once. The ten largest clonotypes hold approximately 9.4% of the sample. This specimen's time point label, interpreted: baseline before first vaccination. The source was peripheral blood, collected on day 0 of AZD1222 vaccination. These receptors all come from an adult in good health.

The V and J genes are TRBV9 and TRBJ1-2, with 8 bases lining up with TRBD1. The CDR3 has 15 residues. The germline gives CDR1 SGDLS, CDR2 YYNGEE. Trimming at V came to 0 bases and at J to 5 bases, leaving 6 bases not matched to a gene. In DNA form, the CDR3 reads TGTGCCAGCAGCGTAGACGGACAGGGTGTTTATGGCTACACCTTC. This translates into CASSVDGQGVYGYTF.

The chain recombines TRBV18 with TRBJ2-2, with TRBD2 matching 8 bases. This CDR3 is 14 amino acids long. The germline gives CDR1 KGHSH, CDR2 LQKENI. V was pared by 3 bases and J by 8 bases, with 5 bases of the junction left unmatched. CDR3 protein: CASSPRTSPGELFF. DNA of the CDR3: TGTGCCAGCTCACCGAGGACTAGCCCGGGGGAGCTGTTTTTT. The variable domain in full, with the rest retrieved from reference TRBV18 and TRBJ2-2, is NAGVMQNPRHLVRRRGQEARLRCSPMKGHSHVYWYRQLPEEGLKFMVYLQKENIIDESGMPKERFSAEFPKEGPSILRIQQVVRGDSAAYFCASSPRTSPGELFFGEGSRLTVL.

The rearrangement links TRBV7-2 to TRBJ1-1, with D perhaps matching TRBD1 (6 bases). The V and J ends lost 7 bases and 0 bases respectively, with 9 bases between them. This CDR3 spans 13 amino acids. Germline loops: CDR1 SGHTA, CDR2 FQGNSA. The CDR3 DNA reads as TGTGCCAGCACCAACAGGGTGAACACTGAAGCTTTCTTT. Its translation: CASTNRVNTEAFF. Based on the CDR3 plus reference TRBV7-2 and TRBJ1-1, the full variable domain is GAGVSQSPSNKVTEKGKDVELRCDPISGHTALYWYRQSLGQGLEFLIYFQGNSAPDKSGLPSDRFSAERTGGSVSTLTIQRTQQEDSAVYLCASTNRVNTEAFFGQGTRLTVV.

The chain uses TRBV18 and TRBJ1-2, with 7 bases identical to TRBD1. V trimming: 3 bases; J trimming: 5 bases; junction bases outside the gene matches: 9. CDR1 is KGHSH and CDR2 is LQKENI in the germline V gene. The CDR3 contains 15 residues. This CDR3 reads CASSPTGTARYGYTF. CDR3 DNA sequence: TGTGCCAGCTCACCGACCGGGACAGCTCGGTATGGCTACACCTTC.

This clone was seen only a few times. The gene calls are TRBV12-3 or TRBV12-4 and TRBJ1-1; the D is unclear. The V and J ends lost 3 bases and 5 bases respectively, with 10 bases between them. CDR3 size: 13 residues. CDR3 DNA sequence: TGTGCCAGCAGTTTTAAGGGTGGGACTGAAGCTTTCTTT. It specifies CASSFKGGTEAFF.

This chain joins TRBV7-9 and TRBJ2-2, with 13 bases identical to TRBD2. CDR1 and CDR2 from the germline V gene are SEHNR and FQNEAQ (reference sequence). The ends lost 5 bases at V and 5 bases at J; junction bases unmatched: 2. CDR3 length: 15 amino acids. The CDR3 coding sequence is TGTGCCAGCAGCGCGGGACTAGCGGGAACCGGGGAGCTGTTTTTT. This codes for CASSAGLAGTGELFF.

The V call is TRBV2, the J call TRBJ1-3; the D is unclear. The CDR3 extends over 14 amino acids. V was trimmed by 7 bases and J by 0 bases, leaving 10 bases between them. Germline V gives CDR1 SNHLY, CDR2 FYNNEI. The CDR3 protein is CASKGPGSGNTIYF. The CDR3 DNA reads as TGTGCCAGCAAAGGCCCTGGCTCTGGAAACACCATATATTTT. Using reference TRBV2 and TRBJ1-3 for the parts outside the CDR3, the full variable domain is EPEVTQTPSHQVTQMGQEVILRCVPISNHLYFYWYRQILGQKVEFLVSFYNNEISEKSEIFDDQFSVERPDGSNFTLKIRSTKLEDSAMYFCASKGPGSGNTIYFGEGSWLTVV.